A selection of T cell receptor beta chains follows, all from one sample in a study of OX40 agonist ivuxolimab in advanced cancers. Clones were read by immunoSEQ multiplex PCR, and TCRdb kept only the in-frame ones, dropping some. The repertoire has approximately 74,000 clones, around 80% of them found once; the top ten carry approximately 2.3%. The source material was CD4+ or CD8+ T cells sorted from blood, sampled in a trial of the OX40 agonist ivuxolimab. All receptors derive from an adult with an advanced solid tumor such as melanoma, head and neck, liver or kidney cancer. CDR3s include the opening cysteine and the closing phenylalanine or tryptophan. The D gene is left open where the match is weak.

d_call j_call v_call cdr3_aa cdr3_nt
. TRBJ1-3 TRBV28 CASSVQVFSGNTIYF TGTGCCAGCAGTGTGCAGGTCTTCTCTGGAAACACCATATATTTT
. TRBJ2-3 TRBV5-5 CASSLATVGTDTQYF TGTGCCAGCAGCTTGGCGACCGTTGGTACAGATACGCAGTATTTT
TRBD2 TRBJ2-7 TRBV7-3 CASSSSGGPLYEQYF TGTGCCAGCAGCTCTAGCGGGGGCCCTCTTTACGAGCAGTACTTC
. TRBJ1-1 TRBV20-1 CSALWGTEAFF TGCAGTGCTCTCTGGGGGACTGAAGCTTTCTTT
TRBD1 TRBJ2-3 TRBV18 CASSPRQGASDTQYF TGTGCCAGCTCACCACGTCAGGGGGCTTCAGATACGCAGTATTTT
. TRBJ1-2 TRBV5-1 CASSASLGESYGYTF TGCGCCAGCAGCGCCTCATTGGGGGAATCCTATGGCTACACCTTC
TRBD1 TRBJ2-2 TRBV9 CASSVGPGGNTGELFF TGTGCCAGCAGCGTAGGTCCAGGGGGGAACACCGGGGAGCTGTTTTTT
. TRBJ1-2 TRBV7-2 CASSSSGDGGYTF TGTGCCAGCAGCTCCTCAGGGGATGGGGGCTACACCTTC
TRBD2 TRBJ2-7 TRBV15 CATSREGGGRGEQYF TGTGCCACCAGCAGAGAGGGAGGCGGGAGAGGAGAGCAGTACTTC
. TRBJ2-1 TRBV10-3 CATKFSDIYNEQFF TGTGCCACCAAGTTCAGCGATATTTACAATGAGCAGTTCTTC